This TCR beta chain is drawn from a study of graft-versus-host responses after intestinal transplantation. Turning to the study itself: Anti-thymocyte globulin induction, then tacrolimus and steroids for two to four years, went to all recipients. Study-level results: Researchers found peak circulating GvH clone levels linked to early post-transplant HvG declines. Individuals who had graft-donor T cell macrochimerism had allografts that showed high graft-versus-host to host-versus-graft clonal ratios. There were GvH clones found in recipient marrow, and some of them appeared first in ileum or blood.

CDR3 length equals 16 residues. Germline loops: CDR1 MNHEY, CDR2 SMNVEV (reference sequence). Germline trimming cut 1 base from V and 9 bases from J; bases unmatched to any gene: 8. Sequencing was performed with immunoSEQ multiplex PCR; in TCRdb, only in-frame clones are kept and a portion is missing. The sample holds some 10,000 clones, around 93% seen once. This clone showed up just once. Its antigen is as yet unknown. Material: PBMCs, obtained around 74 days after transplant. The clonotype was recovered from a human patient who received an intestinal transplant, so some T cells may come from the graft donor. The chain couples TRBV27 to TRBJ2-1; the match to TRBD2 covers 11 bases. The CDR3 region is CASSLWGTSGLFEQFF. CDR3 bases: TGTGCCAGCAGTTTATGGGGGACTAGCGGCCTTTTTGAGCAGTTCTTC.